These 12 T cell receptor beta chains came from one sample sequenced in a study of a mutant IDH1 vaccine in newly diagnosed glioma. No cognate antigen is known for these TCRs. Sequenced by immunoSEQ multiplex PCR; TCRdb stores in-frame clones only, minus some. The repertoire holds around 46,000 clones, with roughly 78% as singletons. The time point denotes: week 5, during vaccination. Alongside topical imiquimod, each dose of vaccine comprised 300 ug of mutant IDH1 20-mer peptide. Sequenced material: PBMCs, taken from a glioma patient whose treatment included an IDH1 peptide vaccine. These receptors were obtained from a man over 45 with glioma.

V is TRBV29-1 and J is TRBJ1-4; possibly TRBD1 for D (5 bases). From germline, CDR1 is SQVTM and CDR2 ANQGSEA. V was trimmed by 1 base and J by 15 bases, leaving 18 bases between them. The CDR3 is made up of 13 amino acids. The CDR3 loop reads CSVEVGTSTAVFF. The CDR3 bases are TGCAGCGTTGAAGTCGGGACCTCCACAGCCGTGTTTTTT.

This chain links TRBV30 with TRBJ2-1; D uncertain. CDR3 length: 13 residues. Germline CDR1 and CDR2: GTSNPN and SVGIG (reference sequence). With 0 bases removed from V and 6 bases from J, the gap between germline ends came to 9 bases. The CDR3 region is CAWSVGGANEQFF. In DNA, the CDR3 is TGTGCCTGGAGTGTAGGCGGTGCCAATGAGCAGTTCTTC.

CDR3 DNA sequence: TGTGCCAGCAGGTCAGGGGTTGAGCAGTACTTC. It codes for CASRSGVEQYF. The chain recombines TRBV11-2 with TRBJ2-7; D is possibly TRBD1 (6 bases). V gave up 6 bases and J gave up 7 bases, with 10 bases separating them. This CDR3 comprises 11 residues. Looked up from germline, CDR1 is SGHAT and CDR2 is FQNNGV.

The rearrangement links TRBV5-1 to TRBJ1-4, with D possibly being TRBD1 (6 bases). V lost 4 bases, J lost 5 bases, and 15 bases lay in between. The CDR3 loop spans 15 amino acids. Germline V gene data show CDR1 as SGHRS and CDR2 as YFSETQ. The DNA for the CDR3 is TGCGCCAGCAGCCCGAGGGGGACTGCAAATGAAAAACTGTTTTTT. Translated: CASSPRGTANEKLFF.

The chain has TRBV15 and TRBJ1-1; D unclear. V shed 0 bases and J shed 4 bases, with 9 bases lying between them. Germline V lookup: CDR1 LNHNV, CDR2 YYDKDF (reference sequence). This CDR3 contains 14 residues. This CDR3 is CATSREARGTEAFF. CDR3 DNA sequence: TGTGCCACCAGCAGAGAGGCCCGGGGCACTGAAGCTTTCTTT.

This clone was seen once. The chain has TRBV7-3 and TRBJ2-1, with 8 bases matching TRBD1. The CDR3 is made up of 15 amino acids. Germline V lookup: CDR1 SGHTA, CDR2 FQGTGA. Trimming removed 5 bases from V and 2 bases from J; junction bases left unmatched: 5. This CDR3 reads CASSPRQGPYNEQFF. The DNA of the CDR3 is TGTGCCAGCAGCCCTAGACAGGGGCCCTACAATGAGCAGTTCTTC.

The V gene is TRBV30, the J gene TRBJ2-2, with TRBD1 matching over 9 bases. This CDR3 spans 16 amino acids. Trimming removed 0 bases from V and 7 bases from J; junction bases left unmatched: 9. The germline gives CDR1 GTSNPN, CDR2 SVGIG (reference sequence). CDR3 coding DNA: TGTGCCTGGAGTGTCCGGACAGGGGTCGCTAGCGGGGAGCTGTTTTTT. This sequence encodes CAWSVRTGVASGELFF.

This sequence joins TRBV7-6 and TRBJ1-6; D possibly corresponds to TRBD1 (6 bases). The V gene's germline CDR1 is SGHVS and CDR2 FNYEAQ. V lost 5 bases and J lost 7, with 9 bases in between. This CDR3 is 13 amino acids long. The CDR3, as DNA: TGTGCCAGCAGCCCTACAGGGAATTCACCCCTCCACTTT. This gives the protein CASSPTGNSPLHF.

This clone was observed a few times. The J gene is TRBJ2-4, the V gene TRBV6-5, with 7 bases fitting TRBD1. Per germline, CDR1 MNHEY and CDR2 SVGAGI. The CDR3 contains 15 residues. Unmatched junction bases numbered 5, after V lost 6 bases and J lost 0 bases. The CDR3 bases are TGTGCCAGCAGCCGGGACAGAGGAGCCAAAAACATTCAGTACTTC. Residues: CASSRDRGAKNIQYF.

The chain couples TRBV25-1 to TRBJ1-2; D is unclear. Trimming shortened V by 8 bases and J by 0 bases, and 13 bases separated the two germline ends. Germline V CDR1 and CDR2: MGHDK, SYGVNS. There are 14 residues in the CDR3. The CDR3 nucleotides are TGTGCCAGCGGGGAGGACCGAGCTAACTATGGCTACACCTTC. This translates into CASGEDRANYGYTF.

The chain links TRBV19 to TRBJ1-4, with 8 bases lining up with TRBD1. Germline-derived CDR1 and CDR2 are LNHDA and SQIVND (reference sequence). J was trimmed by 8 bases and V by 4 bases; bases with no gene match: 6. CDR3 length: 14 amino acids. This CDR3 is CASSTRTGQEKLFF. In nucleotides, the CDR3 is TGTGCCAGTAGTACCCGGACAGGGCAAGAAAAACTGTTTTTT.

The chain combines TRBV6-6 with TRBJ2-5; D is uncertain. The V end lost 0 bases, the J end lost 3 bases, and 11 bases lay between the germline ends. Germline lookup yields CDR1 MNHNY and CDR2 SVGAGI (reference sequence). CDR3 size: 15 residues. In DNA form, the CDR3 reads TGTGCCAGCAGTTACTCGTGGGCAGGCGAAGAGACCCAGTACTTC. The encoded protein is CASSYSWAGEETQYF.